This TCR beta chain was captured by sequencing in a study of T-cell reconstitution after alpha-beta-depleted transplantation in children. Study-wide points: About two months after transplant, alpha-beta T cells reportedly came from several hundred expanded graft clones.

This CDR3 has 15 amino acids. The germline gives CDR1 MGHRA, CDR2 YSYEKL. Trimming cost V 0 bases and J 4 bases, with 13 bases left between them. A TCRbeta library incorporating unique molecular identifiers was prepared. One entry per CDR3 protein results from TCRdb running MiXCR on the PCR reads. Among about 260,000 distinct CDR3 sequences listed, around 7.8% were seen once. This clonotype was counted at least ten times. Antigen specificity is unknown. The sample was PBMCs, mostly from graft donor cells, taken 180 days after TCRalphabeta/CD19-depleted stem cell transplant. The TCR sequence derives from a male patient under 18 who had a stem cell transplant for acute lymphoblastic leukemia, so the T cells may come from the graft donor. This chain uses TRBV4-1 with TRBJ2-7, with D perhaps TRBD1 (6 bases). The chain's CDR3 is CASSQDGTSKYEQYF. The DNA of the CDR3 is TGCGCCAGCAGCCAAGACGGGACAAGTAAGTACGAGCAGTACTTC.